These 29 T cell receptor beta chains came from one sample sequenced in a study of a mutant IDH1 vaccine in newly diagnosed glioma. Sample time point: week 35, safety follow-up. The vaccine gave 300 ug of a 20-mer mutant IDH1 peptide subcutaneously per dose. Assay used: immunoSEQ multiplex PCR; TCRdb lists only in-frame clones, some missing. Of 42,000 or so clones in the sample, 83% are singletons; the top ten hold 5.1%. Their specific antigens are unknown. The input for sequencing was PBMCs, taken from a glioma patient whose treatment included an IDH1 peptide vaccine. The receptors were gathered from a woman in her forties or fifties with glioma.

The chain links TRBV5-4 to TRBJ1-1, with D possibly matching TRBD1 (5 bases). With 0 bases removed from V and 0 bases from J, the gap between germline ends came to 12 bases. The CDR3 has 16 amino acids. Germline V gene lookup returns CDR1 SGHNT and CDR2 YYREEE (reference sequence). DNA of the CDR3: TGTGCCAGCAGCTTGGATGGGGGGACCATGAACACTGAAGCTTTCTTT. This gives the protein CASSLDGGTMNTEAFF. The entire variable domain, with the rest obtained from reference TRBV5-4 and TRBJ1-1, is as follows: ETGVTQSPTHLIKTRGQQVTLRCSSQSGHNTVSWYQQALGQGPQFIFQYYREEENGRGNFPPRFSGLQFPNYSSELNVNALELDDSALYLCASSLDGGTMNTEAFFGQGTRLTVV.

The chain carries TRBV15 and TRBJ1-2; the match to TRBD1 covers 8 bases. J gave up 7 bases and V 0 bases, and 13 bases lay outside the gene matches. Germline V lookup: CDR1 LNHNV, CDR2 YYDKDF (reference sequence). The CDR3 covers 17 residues. Here the CDR3 reads CATSRDRGAGGLGGYTF. For the CDR3, the DNA is TGTGCCACCAGCAGAGATAGGGGGGCAGGGGGCTTGGGTGGCTACACCTTC.

A note on this clone: A junction boundary mismatches the germline segment, possibly from a read error. This sequence joins TRBV9 and TRBJ1-2, with 7 nucleotides matching TRBD1. The CDR3 sequence is 13 residues long. Germline V gene data show CDR1 as SGDLS and CDR2 as YYNGEE. In DNA form, the CDR3 reads TGTGCCAGCAACGTACAGGGGTTCCATGGCTACACCTTC. It is translated as CASNVQGFHGYTF.

V gene TRBV6-5 combines with J gene TRBJ2-1; D is possibly TRBD1 or TRBD2 (7 bases each). The CDR3 covers 14 residues. The germline V gene has CDR1 MNHEY and CDR2 SVGAGI. The V and J ends lost 5 bases and 2 bases respectively, with 10 bases between them. CDR3 loop: CASSPGGAYNEQFF. In DNA form, the CDR3 reads TGTGCCAGCAGTCCAGGGGGGGCCTACAATGAGCAGTTCTTC.

This rearrangement joins TRBV6-5 to TRBJ1-1; the D is unclear. Trimming took off 2 bases at V and 8 bases at J, with 6 bases between the two ends. CDR1 is MNHEY and CDR2 is SVGAGI in the germline V gene. There are 11 residues in the CDR3. The CDR3 loop is CASSYGSEAFF. The CDR3 DNA is TGTGCCAGCAGTTACGGGTCGGAAGCTTTCTTT.

For this clone: The junction and the germline gene differ at one end; a read error may be behind it. J is TRBJ2-5 and V is TRBV7-2; 11 positions match TRBD2. The CDR3 totals 16 residues. Per germline, CDR1 SGHTA and CDR2 FQGNSA. The DNA for the CDR3 is TGTGCCGGCAGCTTAGCGGGGGGGAGACCCCAAGAGACCCAGTACTTC. Protein: CAGSLAGGRPQETQYF.

This clone was seen more than once but under ten times. The chain is built from TRBV18 and TRBJ1-3; tentative D call: TRBD1 (5 bases). This CDR3 comprises 15 residues. Germline CDR1 and CDR2: KGHSH and LQKENI. Trimming pared 1 base from V and 2 bases from J, leaving 9 bases between. The CDR3 reads CASSPRQDTGNTIYF. CDR3 DNA sequence: TGTGCCAGCTCACCACGGCAGGACACTGGAAACACCATATATTTT.

V usage is TRBV4-2 and J usage is TRBJ2-7; the D gene is possibly TRBD1 (5 bases). Trimming cost V 1 base and J 6 bases, with 19 bases left between them. CDR3 length: 16 amino acids. CDR1 is LGHNA, CDR2 YNFKEQ, per germline. DNA for the CDR3: TGTGCCAGCAGCCAAGTTGTCCAGGGCACGTCCCTCGAGCAGTACTTC. Encoded protein: CASSQVVQGTSLEQYF.

The rearrangement joins TRBV5-4 to TRBJ2-7; TRBD2 aligns across 8 bases. V lost 3 bases, J lost 7 bases, and 12 bases stayed unmatched. This CDR3 spans 15 amino acids. Germline CDR1 and CDR2: SGHNT and YYREEE (reference sequence). The CDR3 DNA is TGTGCCAGCAGCTCCCCGGGGGGGGGACATCGGGAGCAGTACTTC. It specifies CASSSPGGGHREQYF. The whole variable domain, filled in from reference TRBV5-4 and TRBJ2-7, reads ETGVTQSPTHLIKTRGQQVTLRCSSQSGHNTVSWYQQALGQGPQFIFQYYREEENGRGNFPPRFSGLQFPNYSSELNVNALELDDSALYLCASSSPGGGHREQYFGPGTRLTVT.

CDR3 in amino acids: CASSSGRILRGAGYTF. In DNA, the CDR3 is TGTGCCAGCTCCTCAGGCAGGATTCTTAGAGGCGCTGGCTACACCTTC. The chain combines TRBV19 with TRBJ1-2; D is uncertain. The length of the CDR3 is 16 residues. With 9 bases removed from V and 7 bases from J, the gap between germline ends came to 27 bases. CDR1 is LNHDA, CDR2 SQIVND, per germline (reference sequence).

This clone was detected only a few times. This chain connects TRBV28 to TRBJ2-5; D remains unclear. Germline V CDR1 and CDR2: MDHEN, SYDVKM. The CDR3 consists of 14 residues. The V end lost 1 base, the J end lost 0 bases, and 6 bases lay between the germline ends. CDR3 residues: CASSLYDNQETQYF. The CDR3 DNA sequence: TGTGCCAGCAGTTTATATGACAACCAAGAGACCCAGTACTTC.

The chain recombines TRBV30 with TRBJ2-6, with D tentatively TRBD1 (5 bases). The CDR3 length is 14 residues. CDR1 is GTSNPN and CDR2 is SVGIG in the germline V gene (reference sequence). V was shortened by 2 bases and J by 4 bases, with 9 bases between the two germline ends. CDR3 in amino acids: CAWSQGVGANVLTF. The CDR3 DNA reads TGTGCCTGGAGTCAAGGGGTCGGGGCCAACGTCCTGACTTTC.

The rearrangement uses TRBV11-3 and TRBJ2-7; D may be TRBD1 (6 bases). The V and J ends lost 5 bases and 4 bases respectively, with 9 bases between them. The CDR3 runs to 12 residues. Germline V CDR1 and CDR2: SGHNT, YENEEA. The CDR3 DNA is TGTGCCAGCAGCCAAAGGGGGTACGAGCAGTACTTC. It codes for CASSQRGYEQYF.

The chain is built from TRBV6-1 and TRBJ1-6; D is unresolved. The V end lost 10 bases, the J end lost 5 bases, and 12 bases lay between the germline ends. This CDR3 region has 13 residues. Germline V CDR1 and CDR2: MNHNS, SASEGT. The CDR3 loop is CATPGGNNSPLHF. The CDR3 DNA reads TGTGCCACACCGGGAGGTAATAATTCACCCCTCCACTTT.

The V call is TRBV11-2, the J call TRBJ1-3; D gene uncertain. The CDR3 spans 12 residues. Trimming removed 4 bases from V and 3 bases from J, with 4 bases in between. Germline CDR1 SGHAT, CDR2 FQNNGV. The CDR3 here is CASSSGGNTIYF. In DNA, the CDR3 is TGTGCCAGCAGCTCCGGTGGAAACACCATATATTTT.

The rearrangement links TRBV7-9 to TRBJ2-7; the D call may be TRBD1 or TRBD2 (5 bases each). The germline V gene has CDR1 SEHNR and CDR2 FQNEAQ (reference sequence). The CDR3 loop spans 14 amino acids. Trimming took off 6 bases at V and 3 bases at J, with 15 bases between the two ends. CDR3 coding DNA: TGTGCCAGCAGGCCCCCCGGGGCCCGCTACGAGCAGTACTTC. It is translated as CASRPPGARYEQYF.

CDR3 sequence: CAWTGEGGTYEQYF. For the CDR3, the DNA is TGTGCCTGGACAGGAGAGGGCGGAACCTACGAGCAGTACTTC. The chain recombines TRBV30 with TRBJ2-7; D is perhaps TRBD2 (5 bases). The CDR3 extends over 14 amino acids. Trimming left V 4 bases short and J 2 bases short, with 15 bases between. Germline values: CDR1 GTSNPN, CDR2 SVGIG (reference sequence).

This clone was picked up a small number of times. The genes are TRBV5-1 and TRBJ1-2; 7 positions agree with TRBD1. There are 15 residues in the CDR3. J gave up 4 bases and V 5 bases, and 11 bases lay outside the gene matches. Per germline, CDR1 SGHRS and CDR2 YFSETQ. This CDR3 is CASRLGSTGIYGYTF. For the CDR3, the DNA is TGCGCCAGCAGACTCGGATCGACAGGGATCTATGGCTACACCTTC. The variable domain in full, completed from reference TRBV5-1 and TRBJ1-2, reads KAGVTQTPRYLIKTRGQQVTLSCSPISGHRSVSWYQQTPGQGLQFLFEYFSETQRNKGNFPGRFSGRQFSNSRSEMNVSTLELGDSALYLCASRLGSTGIYGYTFGSGTRLTVV.

The chain couples TRBV2 to TRBJ1-6; tentative D call: TRBD1 (5 bases). CDR3 length: 16 amino acids. Looked up from germline, CDR1 is SNHLY and CDR2 is FYNNEI. V was shortened by 8 bases and J by 0 bases, with 14 bases between the two germline ends. The CDR3 sequence: CASRTQISSYNSPLHF. The DNA for the CDR3 is TGTGCCAGCCGGACACAAATCAGCTCCTATAATTCACCCCTCCACTTT.

The chain recombines TRBV5-4 with TRBJ2-1; D is perhaps TRBD1 (5 bases). V lost 4 bases and J 6 bases, leaving 11 bases between the germline ends. CDR1 is SGHNT and CDR2 is YYREEE in the germline V gene (reference sequence). The CDR3 is 13 amino acids. CDR3 coding DNA: TGTGCCAGCAGCCTCGGACAAGGCAATGAGCAGTTCTTC. It yields the protein CASSLGQGNEQFF.

The chain links TRBV2 to TRBJ2-1; D perhaps matches TRBD1 (5 bases). This CDR3 is 13 amino acids long. Trimming stripped 1 base from V and 9 bases from J, with 10 bases between. CDR1 and CDR2 from the germline V gene are SNHLY and FYNNEI. The CDR3 nucleotides are TGTGCCAGCAGTGAAGTTGCAGGGTCTGAGCAGTTCTTC. As protein: CASSEVAGSEQFF.

The rearrangement uses TRBV4-1 and TRBJ1-2; 8 bases are a match to TRBD1. The CDR3 extends over 15 amino acids. Looked up from germline, CDR1 is MGHRA and CDR2 is YSYEKL. Trimming removed 1 base from V and 9 bases from J; junction bases left unmatched: 10. CDR3 region: CASSQAHWGQASYTF. Here the CDR3 DNA reads TGCGCCAGCAGCCAAGCACACTGGGGACAGGCGAGCTACACCTTC.

As DNA, the CDR3 is TGTGCCAGCAGCGCCTTAAGCACAGATACGCAGTATTTT. It codes for CASSALSTDTQYF. This chain joins TRBV9 and TRBJ2-3, with D hard to call. Trimming left V 3 bases short and J 0 bases short, with 5 bases between. Germline lookup yields CDR1 SGDLS and CDR2 YYNGEE. The CDR3 runs to 13 residues.

This sequence joins TRBV19 and TRBJ2-7; D is ambiguous. Trimming stripped 3 bases from V and 0 bases from J, with 12 bases between. The CDR3 extends over 15 amino acids. Germline-derived CDR1 and CDR2 are LNHDA and SQIVND (reference sequence). CDR3 loop: CASSILGTSSYEQYF. In DNA, the CDR3 is TGTGCCAGTAGTATCCTGGGAACCAGCTCCTACGAGCAGTACTTC. Variable domain in full (rest from reference TRBV19 and TRBJ2-7): DGGITQSPKYLFRKEGQNVTLSCEQNLNHDAMYWYRQDPGQGLRLIYYSQIVNDFQKGDIAEGYSVSREKKESFPLTVTSAQKNPTAFYLCASSILGTSSYEQYFGPGTRLTVT.

The genes are TRBV2 and TRBJ2-7, with D perhaps TRBD1 (6 bases). Trimming took 7 bases from V and 4 from J, leaving 11 bases between them. Germline assignment: CDR1 SNHLY and CDR2 FYNNEI. This CDR3 is 12 amino acids long. In nucleotides, the CDR3 is TGTGCCAGCACTTCAAGGGGGTACGAGCAGTACTTC. Protein product: CASTSRGYEQYF. Based on the CDR3 plus reference TRBV2 and TRBJ2-7, the full variable domain is EPEVTQTPSHQVTQMGQEVILRCVPISNHLYFYWYRQILGQKVEFLVSFYNNEISEKSEIFDDQFSVERPDGSNFTLKIRSTKLEDSAMYFCASTSRGYEQYFGPGTRLTVT.

This chain connects TRBV6-6 to TRBJ1-5; TRBD1 aligns across 8 bases. Losses at the gene ends were 7 bases for V and 4 bases for J; bases not matched to a gene: 12. Germline lookup yields CDR1 MNHNY and CDR2 SVGAGI (reference sequence). This CDR3 region has 16 residues. The chain's CDR3 is CASTSLGGQVNQPQHF. The CDR3 bases are TGTGCCAGCACGAGCCTCGGGGGACAGGTTAATCAGCCCCAGCATTTT.

The V and J genes are TRBV19 and TRBJ2-3, with D possibly matching TRBD1 (5 bases). V lost 4 bases and J 3 bases, leaving 17 bases between the germline ends. The germline V gene has CDR1 LNHDA and CDR2 SQIVND (reference sequence). There are 16 residues in the CDR3. CDR3: CASSRVQGYRTDTQYF. CDR3 coding DNA: TGTGCCAGTAGTAGAGTCCAGGGATATCGAACAGATACGCAGTATTTT. The full variable domain, with the rest looked up from reference TRBV19 and TRBJ2-3, is DGGITQSPKYLFRKEGQNVTLSCEQNLNHDAMYWYRQDPGQGLRLIYYSQIVNDFQKGDIAEGYSVSREKKESFPLTVTSAQKNPTAFYLCASSRVQGYRTDTQYFGPGTRLTVL.

The chain employs TRBV7-2 and TRBJ2-7; 7 positions match TRBD1. Germline CDR1 SGHTA, CDR2 FQGNSA. After removal of 6 bases from V and 2 bases from J, the junction contained 7 bases not matched to a gene. The CDR3 contains 14 residues. CDR3 amino acids: CASSWGQRTYEQYF. CDR3 sequence (DNA): TGTGCCAGCAGTTGGGGACAGAGAACCTACGAGCAGTACTTC.

The chain is built from TRBV7-2 and TRBJ1-2, with unresolved D. The ends were cut back, 4 bases at V and 0 bases at J, with 12 bases in the middle. CDR3 length equals 15 residues. The germline V gene has CDR1 SGHTA and CDR2 FQGNSA. The CDR3 nucleotides read TGTGCCAGCAGCTACCTGGCGGGAGCTAACTATGGCTACACCTTC. Amino acid sequence: CASSYLAGANYGYTF.